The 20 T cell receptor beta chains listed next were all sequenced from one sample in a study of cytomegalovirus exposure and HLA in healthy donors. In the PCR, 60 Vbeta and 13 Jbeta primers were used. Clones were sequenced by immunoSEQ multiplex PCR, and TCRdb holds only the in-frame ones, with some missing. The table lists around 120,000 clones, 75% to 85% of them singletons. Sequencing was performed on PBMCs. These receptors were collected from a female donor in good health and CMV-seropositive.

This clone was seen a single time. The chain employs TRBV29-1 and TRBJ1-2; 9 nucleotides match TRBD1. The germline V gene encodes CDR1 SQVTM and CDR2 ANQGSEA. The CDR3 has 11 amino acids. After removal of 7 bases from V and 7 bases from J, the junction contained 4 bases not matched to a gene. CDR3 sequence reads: CSGGTGSGYTF. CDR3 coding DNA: TGCAGCGGGGGGACAGGGAGTGGCTACACCTTC.

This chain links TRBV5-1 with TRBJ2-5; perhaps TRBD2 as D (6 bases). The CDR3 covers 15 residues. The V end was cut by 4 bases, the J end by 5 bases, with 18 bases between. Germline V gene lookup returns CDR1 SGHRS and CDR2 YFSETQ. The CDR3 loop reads CASSGTGTEGETQYF. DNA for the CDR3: TGCGCCAGCAGCGGTACCGGGACGGAGGGTGAGACCCAGTACTTC.

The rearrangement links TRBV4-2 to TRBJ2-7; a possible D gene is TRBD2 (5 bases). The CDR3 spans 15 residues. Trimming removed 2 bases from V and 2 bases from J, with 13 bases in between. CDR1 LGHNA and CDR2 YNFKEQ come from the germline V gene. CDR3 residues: CASSQTSGSAYEQYF. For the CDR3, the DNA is TGTGCCAGCAGCCAAACAAGCGGCAGCGCCTACGAGCAGTACTTC.

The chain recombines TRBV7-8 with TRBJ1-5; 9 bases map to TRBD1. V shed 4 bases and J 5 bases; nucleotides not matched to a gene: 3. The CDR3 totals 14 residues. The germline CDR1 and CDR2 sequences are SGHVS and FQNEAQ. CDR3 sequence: CASSSTGGDQPQHF. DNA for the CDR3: TGTGCCAGCAGCTCGACAGGGGGGGATCAGCCCCAGCATTTT.

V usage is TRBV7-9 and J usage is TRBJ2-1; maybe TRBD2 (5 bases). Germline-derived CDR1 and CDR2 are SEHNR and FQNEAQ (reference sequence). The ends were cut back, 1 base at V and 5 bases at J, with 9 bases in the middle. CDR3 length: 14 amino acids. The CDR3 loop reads CASSLVAGDNEQFF. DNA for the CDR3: TGTGCCAGCAGCTTAGTGGCCGGGGACAATGAGCAGTTCTTC.

This chain's CDR3 is CASSVGPGGKDGYTF. In nucleotides, the CDR3 is TGTGCCAGCAGCGTAGGCCCCGGCGGGAAGGATGGCTACACCTTC. J is TRBJ1-2 and V is TRBV9; D not certain. V shed 0 bases and J shed 6 bases, with 15 bases lying between them. The germline CDR1 and CDR2 sequences are SGDLS and YYNGEE. The CDR3 has 15 amino acids. Together with reference TRBV9 and TRBJ1-2, the CDR3 gives the full variable domain: DSGVTQTPKHLITATGQRVTLRCSPRSGDLSVYWYQQSLDQGLQFLIQYYNGEERAKGNILERFSAQQFPDLHSELNLSSLELGDSALYFCASSVGPGGKDGYTFGSGTRLTVV.

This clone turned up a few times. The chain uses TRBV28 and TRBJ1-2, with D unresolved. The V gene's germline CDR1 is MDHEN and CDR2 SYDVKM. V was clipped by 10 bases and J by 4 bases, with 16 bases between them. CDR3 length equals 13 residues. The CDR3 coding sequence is TGTGCCATCCAGGAAACGGGAGCCTATGGCTACACCTTC. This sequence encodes CAIQETGAYGYTF.

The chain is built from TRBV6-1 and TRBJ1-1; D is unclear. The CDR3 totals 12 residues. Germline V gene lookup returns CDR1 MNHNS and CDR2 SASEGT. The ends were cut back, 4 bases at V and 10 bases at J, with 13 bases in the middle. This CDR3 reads CASSAEQVLAFF. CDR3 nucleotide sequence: TGTGCCAGCAGTGCTGAGCAGGTATTAGCTTTCTTT.

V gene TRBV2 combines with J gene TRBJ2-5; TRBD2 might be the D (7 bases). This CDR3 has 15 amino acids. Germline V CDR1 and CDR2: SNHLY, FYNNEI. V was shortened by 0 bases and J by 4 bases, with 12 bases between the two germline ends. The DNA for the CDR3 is TGTGCCAGCAGTGAAGCGAGGGGGGGTAGAGAGACCCAGTACTTC. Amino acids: CASSEARGGRETQYF.

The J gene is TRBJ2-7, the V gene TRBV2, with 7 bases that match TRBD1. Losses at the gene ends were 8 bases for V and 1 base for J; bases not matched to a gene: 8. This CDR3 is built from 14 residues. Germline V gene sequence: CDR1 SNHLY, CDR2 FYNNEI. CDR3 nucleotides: TGTGCCAGCCGACTGTCAGGGGGATCCTACGAGCAGTACTTC. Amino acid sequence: CASRLSGGSYEQYF. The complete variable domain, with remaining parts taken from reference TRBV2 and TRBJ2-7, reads EPEVTQTPSHQVTQMGQEVILRCVPISNHLYFYWYRQILGQKVEFLVSFYNNEISEKSEIFDDQFSVERPDGSNFTLKIRSTKLEDSAMYFCASRLSGGSYEQYFGPGTRLTVT.

The CDR3 DNA is TGTGCCAGCAGCTTCGAGTCGTATGGCTACACCTTC. Amino acid sequence: CASSFESYGYTF. This sequence joins TRBV5-4 and TRBJ1-2, with D uncertain. CDR1 and CDR2 from the germline V gene are SGHNT and YYREEE (reference sequence). The CDR3 sequence is 12 residues long. Trimming took 2 bases from V and 5 from J, leaving 7 bases between them.

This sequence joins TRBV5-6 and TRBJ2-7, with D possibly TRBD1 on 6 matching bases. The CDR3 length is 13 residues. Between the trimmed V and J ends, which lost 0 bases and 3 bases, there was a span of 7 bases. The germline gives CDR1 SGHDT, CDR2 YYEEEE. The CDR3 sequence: CASSLGQDYEQYF. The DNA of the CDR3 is TGTGCCAGCAGCTTGGGACAGGACTACGAGCAGTACTTC.

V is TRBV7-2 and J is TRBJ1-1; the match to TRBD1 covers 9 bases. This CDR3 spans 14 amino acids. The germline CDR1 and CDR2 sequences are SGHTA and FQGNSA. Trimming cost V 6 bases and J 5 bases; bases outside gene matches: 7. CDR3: CASRDGTGRTEAFF. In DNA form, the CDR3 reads TGTGCCAGCAGGGACGGGACAGGGCGGACTGAAGCTTTCTTT.

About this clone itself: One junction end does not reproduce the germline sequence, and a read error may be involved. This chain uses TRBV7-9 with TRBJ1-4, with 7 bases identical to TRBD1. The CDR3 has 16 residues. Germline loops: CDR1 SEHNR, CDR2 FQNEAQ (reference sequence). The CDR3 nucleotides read TGTTCCAGCAGCTCACCGAGACAGGGTACTAATGAAAAACTGTTTTTT. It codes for CSSSSPRQGTNEKLFF.

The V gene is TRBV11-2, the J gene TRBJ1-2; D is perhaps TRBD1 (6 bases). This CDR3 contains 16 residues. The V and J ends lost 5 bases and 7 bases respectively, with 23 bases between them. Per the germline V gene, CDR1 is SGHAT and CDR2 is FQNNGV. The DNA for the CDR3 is TGTGCCAGCAGCCCGACCGGGGGGGCGGGTCTTGGTGGCTACACCTTC. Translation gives CASSPTGGAGLGGYTF.

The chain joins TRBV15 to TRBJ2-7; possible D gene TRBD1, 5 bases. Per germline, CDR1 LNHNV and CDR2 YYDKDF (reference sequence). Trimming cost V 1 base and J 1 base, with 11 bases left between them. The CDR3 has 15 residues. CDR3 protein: CATSRVVGPSYEQYF. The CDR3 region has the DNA TGTGCCACCAGCAGAGTAGTGGGGCCTTCCTACGAGCAGTACTTC.

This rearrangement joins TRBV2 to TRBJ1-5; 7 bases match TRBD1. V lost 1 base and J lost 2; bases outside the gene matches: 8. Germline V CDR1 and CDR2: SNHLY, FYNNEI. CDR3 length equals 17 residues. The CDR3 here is CASSEGEGARGNQPQHF. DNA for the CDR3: TGTGCCAGCAGTGAAGGAGAGGGGGCGCGGGGCAATCAGCCCCAGCATTTT.

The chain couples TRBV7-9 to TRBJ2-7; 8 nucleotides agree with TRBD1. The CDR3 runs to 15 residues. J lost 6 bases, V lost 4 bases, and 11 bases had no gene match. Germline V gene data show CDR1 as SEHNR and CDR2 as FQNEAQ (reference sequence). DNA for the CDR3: TGTGCCAGCAGCTCCCCTGACAGGGGAAGGGGCGAGCAGTACTTC. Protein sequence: CASSSPDRGRGEQYF.

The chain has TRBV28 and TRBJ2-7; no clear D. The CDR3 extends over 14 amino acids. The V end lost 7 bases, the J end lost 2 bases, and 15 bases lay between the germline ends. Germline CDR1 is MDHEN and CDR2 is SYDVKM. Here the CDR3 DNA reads TGTGCCAGCACCAAGTCCAGTCCGCCCTACGAGCAGTACTTC. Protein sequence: CASTKSSPPYEQYF. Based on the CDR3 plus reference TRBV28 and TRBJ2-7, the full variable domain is DVKVTQSSRYLVKRTGEKVFLECVQDMDHENMFWYRQDPGLGLRLIYFSYDVKMKEKGDIPEGYSVSREKKERFSLILESASTNQTSMYLCASTKSSPPYEQYFGPGTRLTVT.

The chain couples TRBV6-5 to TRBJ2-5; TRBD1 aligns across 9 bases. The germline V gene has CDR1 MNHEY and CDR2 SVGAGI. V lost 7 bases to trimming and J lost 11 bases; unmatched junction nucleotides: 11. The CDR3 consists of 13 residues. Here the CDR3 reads CASTDRGGWEQYF. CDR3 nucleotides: TGTGCCAGCACGGACAGGGGAGGTTGGGAGCAGTACTTC.